A selection of T cell receptor beta chains follows, all from one sample in a study of blood T cells in healthy people across ages. TCRdb itself ran the 5' RACE reads through MiXCR, one entry per CDR3 protein. Here the sample spans hundreds of thousands of distinct CDR3 sequences, approximately 39% being singletons. Sequencing was done on a sample of blood. The receptors here all came from a woman in her sixties in good health. Each CDR3 is given with its conserved first and last residue. D genes are given only for firm matches. Where a row states a size, it is once, few, many or the class of an expanded clone; other rows omit it.

j_call: TRBJ1-2; d_call: -; clone_size: many; v_call: TRBV3-1; cdr3_aa: CASSPETANYGYTF; cdr3_nt: TGTGCCAGCAGCCCCGAGACTGCTAACTATGGCTACACCTTC
j_call: TRBJ1-1; d_call: -; clone_size: few; v_call: TRBV7-2; cdr3_aa: CASSRKWGKMVGAGNTEAFF; cdr3_nt: TGTGCCAGCAGCCGCAAATGGGGCAAAATGGTGGGGGCAGGGAACACTGAAGCTTTCTTT
j_call: TRBJ2-7; d_call: TRBD2; clone_size: -; v_call: TRBV20-1; cdr3_aa: CSARGGLAGVYEQYF; cdr3_nt: TGCAGTGCTAGAGGGGGGCTAGCGGGGGTATACGAGCAGTACTTC
j_call: TRBJ2-3; d_call: -; clone_size: -; v_call: TRBV20-1; cdr3_aa: CSASPGADTQYF; cdr3_nt: TGCAGTGCAAGCCCGGGGGCAGATACGCAGTATTTT
j_call: TRBJ1-2; d_call: TRBD1; clone_size: few; v_call: TRBV7-9; cdr3_aa: CASSPGTGDLYGYTF; cdr3_nt: TGTGCCAGCAGCCCAGGGACAGGGGATCTCTATGGCTACACCTTC
j_call: TRBJ2-1; d_call: -; clone_size: -; v_call: TRBV28; cdr3_aa: CASTEASSYNEQFF; cdr3_nt: TGTGCCAGCACGGAAGCTTCCTCGTACAATGAGCAGTTCTTC
j_call: TRBJ2-7; d_call: -; clone_size: few; v_call: TRBV2; cdr3_aa: CASLEKSSYNEQYF; cdr3_nt: TGTGCCAGCCTTGAGAAGAGCTCCTACAATGAGCAGTACTTC
j_call: TRBJ1-6; d_call: -; clone_size: once; v_call: TRBV29-1; cdr3_aa: CSVTQGEGSPLHF; cdr3_nt: TGCAGCGTTACCCAGGGAGAGGGCTCACCCCTCCACTTT
j_call: TRBJ2-3; d_call: TRBD2; clone_size: once; v_call: TRBV4-2; cdr3_aa: CANSQATSGHTDTQYF; cdr3_nt: TGTGCCAACAGCCAAGCGACTAGCGGACACACAGATACGCAGTATTTT
j_call: TRBJ2-1; d_call: TRBD2; clone_size: few; v_call: TRBV20-1; cdr3_aa: CSARARGGTHNEQFF; cdr3_nt: TGCAGTGCTAGAGCCCGGGGGGGGACTCACAATGAGCAGTTCTTC
j_call: TRBJ2-3; d_call: TRBD1; clone_size: few; v_call: TRBV27; cdr3_aa: CASSPTRQGHTDTQYF; cdr3_nt: TGTGCCAGCAGTCCGACACGACAGGGACACACAGATACGCAGTATTTT
j_call: TRBJ2-7; d_call: TRBD1; clone_size: few; v_call: TRBV18; cdr3_aa: CASSPTTGEAYF; cdr3_nt: TGTGCCAGCTCACCTACGACAGGGGAGGCGTACTTC
j_call: TRBJ2-3; d_call: TRBD2; clone_size: -; v_call: TRBV6-1; cdr3_aa: CASSQSSGGSSTDTQYF; cdr3_nt: TGTGCCAGCAGTCAATCTAGCGGGGGGTCTAGCACAGATACGCAGTATTTT
j_call: TRBJ2-1; d_call: -; clone_size: many; v_call: TRBV6-5; cdr3_aa: CASSHRPSSYNEQFF; cdr3_nt: TGTGCCAGCAGTCACCGACCGAGCTCCTACAATGAGCAGTTCTTC
j_call: TRBJ1-4; d_call: -; clone_size: -; v_call: TRBV9; cdr3_aa: CASSAEGGATNEKLFF; cdr3_nt: TGTGCCAGCAGCGCCGAGGGTGGAGCAACTAATGAAAAACTGTTTTTT
j_call: TRBJ2-1; d_call: TRBD2; clone_size: few; v_call: TRBV2; cdr3_aa: CASRGTSGSIPYNEQFF; cdr3_nt: TGTGCCAGCAGAGGGACTAGCGGGAGTATCCCCTACAATGAGCAGTTCTTC
j_call: TRBJ2-7; d_call: -; clone_size: -; v_call: TRBV7-2; cdr3_aa: CASSSGKGYPEQYF; cdr3_nt: TGTGCCAGCAGCTCCGGAAAAGGGTATCCCGAGCAGTACTTC